These 26 T cell receptor beta chains share one sample of origin, sequenced in a study of cytomegalovirus exposure and HLA in healthy donors. This table comes from immunoSEQ multiplex PCR, and its TCRdb copy is limited to in-frame clones, with some not included. Among 65,000 to 75,000 clones listed, around 96% were seen once. Sample: PBMCs. These receptors were obtained from a woman between 18 and 29 years old in good health and CMV-seropositive.

The chain recombines TRBV5-6 with TRBJ2-3; D call uncertain. The CDR3 runs 12 residues. Looked up from germline, CDR1 is SGHDT and CDR2 is YYEEEE. V was shortened by 0 bases and J by 6 bases, with 5 bases between the two germline ends. CDR3 amino acids: CASSLGLDTQYF. CDR3 DNA: TGTGCCAGCAGCTTGGGGCTCGATACGCAGTATTTT.

J is TRBJ2-1 and V is TRBV28, with D unclear. Germline-derived CDR1 and CDR2 are MDHEN and SYDVKM. Trimming removed 7 bases from V and 4 bases from J, with 17 bases in between. CDR3 length: 15 amino acids. The CDR3 is CASMGANRFYNEQFF. In nucleotides, the CDR3 is TGTGCCAGCATGGGCGCCAACCGATTTTACAATGAGCAGTTCTTC.

The rearrangement links TRBV7-9 to TRBJ2-6, with TRBD1 matching 8 bases. With 5 bases clipped from V and 0 bases from J, the junction kept 3 bases outside the gene matches. CDR3 length equals 16 residues. The germline CDR1 and CDR2 sequences are SEHNR and FQNEAQ (reference sequence). CDR3 nucleotide sequence: TGTGCCAGCAGCCGTGGGACAGGCTCTGGGGCCAACGTCCTGACTTTC. It encodes CASSRGTGSGANVLTF. The whole variable domain, filled in from reference TRBV7-9 and TRBJ2-6, reads DTGVSQNPRHKITKRGQNVTFRCDPISEHNRLYWYRQTLGQGPEFLTYFQNEAQLEKSRLLSDRFSAERPKGSFSTLEIQRTEQGDSAMYLCASSRGTGSGANVLTFGAGSRLTVL.

The chain joins TRBV25-1 to TRBJ2-1, with a tentative D call TRBD1 (6 bases). Germline V CDR1 and CDR2: MGHDK, SYGVNS. The CDR3 contains 14 residues. V was clipped by 7 bases and J by 3 bases, with 13 bases between them. The CDR3 DNA sequence: TGTGCCAGCACCGGTGGGACACGCTACAATGAGCAGTTCTTC. Its protein is CASTGGTRYNEQFF.

This chain joins TRBV6-1 and TRBJ2-1; a weak D match, TRBD1 (6 bases). Germline CDR1 is MNHNS and CDR2 is SASEGT. This CDR3 region has 12 residues. V gave up 6 bases and J gave up 10 bases, with 13 bases separating them. This CDR3 is CASRNRVGEQFF. The CDR3 DNA reads TGTGCCAGCAGAAACAGGGTTGGGGAGCAGTTCTTC.

The J gene is TRBJ1-3, the V gene TRBV9; 11 positions match TRBD1. The CDR3 length is 15 residues. Germline V CDR1 and CDR2: SGDLS, YYNGEE. Trimming removed 7 bases from V and 5 bases from J; junction bases left unmatched: 8. The CDR3 DNA reads TGTGCCAGCGGAAGGACAGGGGGCCGTCGAAACACCATATATTTT. It codes for CASGRTGGRRNTIYF.

This sequence joins TRBV4-2 and TRBJ2-3; 15 bases align to TRBD2. This CDR3 comprises 16 residues. Germline values: CDR1 LGHNA, CDR2 YNFKEQ. Trimming at V came to 4 bases and at J to 5 bases, leaving 4 bases not matched to a gene. This CDR3 is CASSRPGLAGGDTQYF. CDR3 nucleotide sequence: TGTGCCAGCAGCCGTCCGGGACTAGCGGGAGGAGATACGCAGTATTTT.

The gene calls are TRBV5-1 and TRBJ2-6, with D perhaps matching TRBD1 (5 bases). This CDR3 has 18 amino acids. Trimming left V 1 base short and J 0 bases short, with 14 bases between. In germline, CDR1 is SGHRS, CDR2 YFSETQ. CDR3 DNA: TGCGCCAGCAGCTTGTGGGGCGGCGATAGCTCTGGGGCCAACGTCCTGACTTTC. Its protein product is CASSLWGGDSSGANVLTF.

The chain joins TRBV27 to TRBJ2-7, with TRBD2 matching over 13 bases. V lost 5 bases and J lost 3; bases outside the gene matches: 4. Germline V gene data show CDR1 as MNHEY and CDR2 as SMNVEV (reference sequence). The CDR3 is 15 amino acids. The CDR3: CASSAGLAGIYEQYF. The CDR3 DNA is TGTGCCAGCAGTGCGGGACTAGCGGGAATCTACGAGCAGTACTTC.

Only a few counts were recorded for this clone. The rearrangement links TRBV28 to TRBJ2-3; 7 nucleotides match TRBD2. Germline V gene lookup returns CDR1 MDHEN and CDR2 SYDVKM. The CDR3 length is 18 residues. V was pared by 4 bases and J by 0 bases, with 13 bases of the junction left unmatched. CDR3 nucleotides: TGTGCCAGCAGTTCCTTTGTGTGGACTAGGGATAGCACAGATACGCAGTATTTT. Its translation: CASSSFVWTRDSTDTQYF.

The chain uses TRBV7-2 and TRBJ1-5; 7 nucleotides line up with TRBD1. V dropped 5 bases and J dropped 0; count of bases not matched to a gene: 4. The CDR3 runs 15 residues. Per germline, CDR1 SGHTA and CDR2 FQGNSA. The CDR3 DNA is TGTGCCAGCAGCCCCCAGGGGGATAGCAATCAGCCCCAGCATTTT. Encoded protein: CASSPQGDSNQPQHF.

The rearrangement links TRBV7-2 to TRBJ1-2; the match to TRBD1 covers 9 bases. The V gene's germline CDR1 is SGHTA and CDR2 FQGNSA. The CDR3 is made up of 13 amino acids. After removal of 5 bases from V and 8 bases from J, the junction contained 6 bases not matched to a gene. The DNA for the CDR3 is TGTGCCAGCAGCCGGGACAGGGAGTACGGCTACACCTTC. This sequence encodes CASSRDREYGYTF.

V is TRBV19 and J is TRBJ1-5; 9 nucleotides agree with TRBD1. The CDR3 runs 16 residues. Germline V CDR1 and CDR2: LNHDA, SQIVND (reference sequence). The trim removed 0 bases at V and 4 bases at J, leaving 4 bases unmatched. The CDR3 is CASSIDGTGFNQPQHF. The CDR3 region has the DNA TGTGCCAGTAGTATAGATGGGACAGGGTTTAATCAGCCCCAGCATTTT.

J is TRBJ2-7 and V is TRBV28; 12 bases line up with TRBD1. This CDR3 comprises 16 residues. The V gene end was trimmed by 6 bases and the J gene end by 4 bases; junction bases not matched to a gene: 10. Germline V gene data show CDR1 as MDHEN and CDR2 as SYDVKM. This CDR3 is CASSPGRDRGQYEQYF. The CDR3 DNA follows: TGTGCCAGCAGCCCTGGCCGGGACAGGGGGCAATACGAGCAGTACTTC.

For the CDR3, the DNA is TGTGCCAGCAGTGTACTAGCGGGAGGATCCTACGAGCAGTACTTC. Protein sequence: CASSVLAGGSYEQYF. J is TRBJ2-7 and V is TRBV27; TRBD2 matches at 12 bases. From germline, CDR1 is MNHEY and CDR2 SMNVEV (reference sequence). This CDR3 is built from 15 residues. V lost 5 bases to trimming and J lost 1 base; unmatched junction nucleotides: 3.

The chain joins TRBV7-2 to TRBJ2-5; possible D gene TRBD1, 6 bases. The CDR3 spans 13 residues. Looked up from germline, CDR1 is SGHTA and CDR2 is FQGNSA. The V end lost 1 base, the J end lost 9 bases, and 12 bases lay between the germline ends. This chain's CDR3 is CASSLVDSWAQYF. CDR3 DNA sequence: TGTGCCAGCAGCTTAGTGGACAGTTGGGCCCAGTACTTC.

The chain has TRBV5-4 and TRBJ2-5; D possibly corresponds to TRBD2 (7 bases). This CDR3 has 14 residues. Trimming removed 3 bases at V and 6 bases at J, with 15 bases between. Germline-derived CDR1 and CDR2 are SGHNT and YYREEE (reference sequence). CDR3 in DNA: TGTGCCAGCAGCTCGTCGGGGGGCGTGAAGACCCAGTACTTC. Translating gives CASSSSGGVKTQYF.

V and J are TRBV15 and TRBJ2-1, with D possibly matching TRBD2 (7 bases). The V end was cut by 0 bases, the J end by 10 bases, with 25 bases between. The CDR3 sequence is 18 residues long. The germline V gene encodes CDR1 LNHNV and CDR2 YYDKDF (reference sequence). CDR3 residues: CATSREAWGRERSQEQFF. The CDR3 DNA is TGTGCCACCAGCAGAGAGGCATGGGGGCGGGAGCGGTCACAAGAGCAGTTCTTC.

This clone was observed a single time. The chain uses TRBV7-9 and TRBJ1-1; 7 bases line up with TRBD1. Germline V CDR1 and CDR2: SEHNR, FQNEAQ (reference sequence). V lost 5 bases, J lost 7 bases, and 7 bases stayed unmatched. This CDR3 comprises 13 residues. CDR3 protein: CASSIPGDSEAFF. CDR3 DNA sequence: TGTGCCAGCAGCATTCCCGGGGACAGTGAAGCTTTCTTT.

The genes are TRBV7-8 and TRBJ1-2, with 7 bases matching TRBD1. The germline V gene encodes CDR1 SGHVS and CDR2 FQNEAQ. V trimming: 3 bases; J trimming: 2 bases; junction bases outside the gene matches: 9. The CDR3 extends over 16 amino acids. Written as DNA, the CDR3 is TGTGCCAGCAGCTTGAAAAGAACAGGGGAAAACTATGGCTACACCTTC. Its protein is CASSLKRTGENYGYTF.

V gene TRBV7-9 combines with J gene TRBJ2-5, with a weak D call TRBD2 (5 bases). Deletions cut 3 bases from V and 3 bases from J, with 14 bases between. The CDR3 is 15 residues long. Germline V CDR1 and CDR2: SEHNR, FQNEAQ (reference sequence). CDR3 sequence: CASSLGMGRKETQYF. The CDR3 nucleotides are TGTGCCAGCAGCTTGGGCATGGGGAGAAAAGAGACCCAGTACTTC.

The gene calls are TRBV5-1 and TRBJ2-3; TRBD1 might be the D (6 bases). The CDR3 consists of 14 residues. Germline V lookup: CDR1 SGHRS, CDR2 YFSETQ. The germline V and J ends were trimmed by 5 bases and 3 bases, with 13 bases remaining between them. CDR3 sequence: CASSPTGMTDTQYF. DNA of the CDR3: TGCGCCAGCAGTCCTACAGGGATGACAGATACGCAGTATTTT.

The rearrangement links TRBV1 to TRBJ1-2; the D call of TRBD1 is as the table states it, not checked on the DNA. TRBV1 is reported as a pseudogene. This CDR3 has 15 amino acids. The CDR3 DNA reads TGCACCAGCAGCAACCGGGACAGGGGAAAGGGTGGCTACACCTTC. It encodes CTSSNRDRGKGGYTF.

The chain carries TRBV5-4 and TRBJ2-3; D ambiguous. Germline V lookup: CDR1 SGHNT, CDR2 YYREEE (reference sequence). Trimming pared 5 bases from V and 3 bases from J, leaving 13 bases between. This CDR3 has 14 amino acids. Here the CDR3 reads CASRNTPQTDTQYF. The CDR3 DNA is TGTGCCAGCAGAAACACGCCTCAGACAGATACGCAGTATTTT.

This clone was seen just once. The chain combines TRBV4-3 with TRBJ2-1; 13 bases agree with TRBD2. Germline CDR1 is LGHNA and CDR2 is YSLEER. V shed 4 bases and J 5 bases; nucleotides not matched to a gene: 5. The CDR3 extends over 16 amino acids. The CDR3, as DNA: TGCGCCAGCAGCCTCGGGACTAGCGGGATGAACAATGAGCAGTTCTTC. Encoded protein: CASSLGTSGMNNEQFF.

The chain carries TRBV10-3 and TRBJ2-5; D unresolved. With 7 bases removed from V and 4 bases from J, the gap between germline ends came to 13 bases. Germline V gene lookup returns CDR1 ENHRY and CDR2 SYGVKD. The CDR3 loop spans 13 amino acids. As DNA, the CDR3 is TGTGCCATCAAACCCGTCTCGGGAGAGACCCAGTACTTC. Encoded protein: CAIKPVSGETQYF.